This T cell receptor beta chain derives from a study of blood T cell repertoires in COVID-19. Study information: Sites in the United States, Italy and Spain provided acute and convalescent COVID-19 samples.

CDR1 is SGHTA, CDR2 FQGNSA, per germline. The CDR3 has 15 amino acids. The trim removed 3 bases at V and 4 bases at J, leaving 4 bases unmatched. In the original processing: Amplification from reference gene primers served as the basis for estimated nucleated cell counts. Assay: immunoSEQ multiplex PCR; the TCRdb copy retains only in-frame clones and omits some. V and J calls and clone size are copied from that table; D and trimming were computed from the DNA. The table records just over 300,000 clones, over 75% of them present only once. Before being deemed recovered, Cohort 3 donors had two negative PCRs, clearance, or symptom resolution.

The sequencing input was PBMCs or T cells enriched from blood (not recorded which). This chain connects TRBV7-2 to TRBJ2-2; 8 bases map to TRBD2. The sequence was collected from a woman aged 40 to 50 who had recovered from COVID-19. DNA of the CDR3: TGTGCCAGCAGCTTCGGCGGGGGGTTCACCGGGGAGCTGTTTTTT. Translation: CASSFGGGFTGELFF. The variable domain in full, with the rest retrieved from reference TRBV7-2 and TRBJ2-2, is GAGVSQSPSNKVTEKGKDVELRCDPISGHTALYWYRQSLGQGLEFLIYFQGNSAPDKSGLPSDRFSAERTGGSVSTLTIQRTQQEDSAVYLCASSFGGGFTGELFFGEGSRLTVL.